Each of the 17 T cell receptor beta chains below was sequenced from the same sample in a study of shared clonotypes between healthy human individuals (dated by TCRdb to the early 2020s). The library relied on the immunoSEQ multiplex PCR assay. TCRdb provides this immuneACCESS table in a form limited to in-frame rearrangements. Some clones are lacking; in checked studies, under half of them reflect an unresolved V gene, and why the rest are absent is not known. This sample gives about 1.1 million clones in total; 77% of them show up just once. The ten top clones hold almost 0.9% of the sample. Sequenced material: memory CD4+ T cells from PBMCs. Sample cell subset or site, as interpreted from the label and publication: CD45RA-negative fraction. These receptors were obtained from a man aged 18 to 29 in good health. Some clones in this sample may be carry-over from other donors' samples.

This clone was recorded once. This chain uses TRBV27 with TRBJ2-2, with a possible D match to TRBD2 (5 bases). Germline V gives CDR1 MNHEY, CDR2 SMNVEV (reference sequence). The CDR3 length is 14 residues. The V gene lost 10 bases and the J gene lost 1 base, with 13 bases spanning the gap. In DNA, the CDR3 is TGTGCCACCAGGCGTGGGAGGAACACCGGGGAGCTGTTTTTT. Its translation is CATRRGRNTGELFF.

This clone appeared a single time. V and J are TRBV5-5 and TRBJ1-1, with D perhaps TRBD1 (5 bases). Trimming removed 0 bases at V and 6 bases at J, with 15 bases between. Germline V gene sequence: CDR1 SGHKS, CDR2 YYEKEE (reference sequence). The CDR3 has 15 residues. The DNA of the CDR3 is TGTGCCAGCAGCTTGGGGGGCGGTGTCTCCGCTGAAGCTTTCTTT. Translating it yields CASSLGGGVSAEAFF.

The chain links TRBV6-6 to TRBJ2-5; 9 bases agree with TRBD1. The J call is doubtful: the DNA matches TRBJ2-7 better. CDR1 and CDR2 (germline): MNHNY, SVGAGI (reference sequence). CDR3 size: 15 residues. In DNA, the CDR3 is TGTGCCAGCAGCCCCGGGACAGGGCGAGGGTACGAGCAGTACTTC. It translates to CASSPGTGRGYEQYF.

This clone was counted between two and nine times. This chain links TRBV5-4 with TRBJ2-2; tentative D call: TRBD2 (5 bases). The CDR3 covers 19 residues. Germline V gene sequence: CDR1 SGHNT, CDR2 YYREEE (reference sequence). Trimming took 6 bases from V and 0 from J, leaving 24 bases between them. CDR3 protein: CASKDALGGGPSNTGELFF. In DNA form, the CDR3 reads TGTGCCAGCAAGGACGCTCTCGGCGGAGGTCCTTCGAACACCGGGGAGCTGTTTTTT.

In its sample, this clone was seen a few times. The chain is built from TRBV7-3 and TRBJ2-3; 9 bases fit TRBD1. CDR3 size: 17 residues. Germline trimming cut 2 bases from V and 4 bases from J; bases unmatched to any gene: 10. Germline CDR1 is SGHTA and CDR2 is FQGTGA. The CDR3 loop is CASSLLGQGSSSDTQYF. CDR3 nucleotides: TGTGCCAGCAGCTTATTAGGACAGGGGTCATCGTCAGATACGCAGTATTTT.

V and J are TRBV6-6 and TRBJ1-3; D remains ambiguous. V was cut by 3 bases and J by 4 bases, with 13 bases left in between. The length of the CDR3 is 15 residues. Germline CDR1 and CDR2: MNHNY and SVGAGI (reference sequence). The CDR3 protein is CASSYVSALGNTIYF. The CDR3 DNA follows: TGTGCCAGCAGTTATGTCTCAGCCCTCGGAAACACCATATATTTT.

In the case of this clone: Other DNA sequences in the same sample also yield this CDR3. The V call is TRBV10-3, the J call TRBJ2-3; maybe TRBD2 (6 bases). The CDR3 length is 15 residues. V was cut by 6 bases and J by 1 base, with 14 bases left in between. The V gene's germline CDR1 is ENHRY and CDR2 SYGVKD. CDR3 nucleotide sequence: TGTGCCATCAGAGAGACTAGTCTTGGCACAGATACGCAGTATTTT. Translated: CAIRETSLGTDTQYF.

The chain couples TRBV27 to TRBJ2-1; TRBD1 agrees at 7 bases. This CDR3 region has 17 residues. CDR1 MNHEY and CDR2 SMNVEV come from the germline V gene (reference sequence). With 5 bases clipped from V and 2 bases from J, the junction kept 12 bases outside the gene matches. The CDR3 nucleotides read TGTGCCAGCAGTCCGACAGCCCCCGGGACAGCCTACAATGAGCAGTTCTTC. It encodes CASSPTAPGTAYNEQFF.

The genes are TRBV20-1 and TRBJ2-7; D perhaps matches TRBD2 (5 bases). The V end lost 6 bases, the J end lost 0 bases, and 6 bases lay between the germline ends. The CDR3 contains 11 residues. The germline V gene encodes CDR1 DFQATT and CDR2 SNEGSKA (reference sequence). CDR3 nucleotides: TGCAGTGCCGGGATCTCCTACGAGCAGTACTTC. Encoded protein: CSAGISYEQYF.

The J gene is TRBJ2-2, the V gene TRBV5-1, with 14 bases identical to TRBD2. Losses at the gene ends were 3 bases for V and 5 bases for J; bases not matched to a gene: 21. This CDR3 has 22 residues. CDR1 is SGHRS and CDR2 is YFSETQ in the germline V gene. This CDR3 is CASSWEGTGTSGRGILTGELFF. In nucleotides, the CDR3 is TGCGCCAGCAGCTGGGAAGGAACCGGGACTAGCGGGAGAGGCATTCTGACCGGGGAGCTGTTTTTT.

Turning to this clone: Other DNA variants within this sample encode the same CDR3. The chain couples TRBV29-1 to TRBJ1-1; weak D call: TRBD1 (6 bases). Looked up from germline, CDR1 is SQVTM and CDR2 is ANQGSEA. V lost 6 bases to trimming and J lost 2 bases, with 13 bases between them. The CDR3 has 13 amino acids. As DNA, the CDR3 is TGCAGCGTCGCTCAGGGGACTAACACTGAAGCTTTCTTT. Its translation: CSVAQGTNTEAFF. The full variable domain, with the rest looked up from reference TRBV29-1 and TRBJ1-1, is SAVISQKPSRDICQRGTSLTIQCQVDSQVTMMFWYRQQPGQSLTLIATANQGSEATYESGFVIDKFPISRPNLTFSTLTVSNMSPEDSSIYLCSVAQGTNTEAFFGQGTRLTVV.

The chain employs TRBV12-5 and TRBJ2-6, with a tentative D call TRBD1 (5 bases). V was clipped by 7 bases and J by 5 bases, with 24 bases between them. The CDR3 is 18 residues long. Germline CDR1 LGHNT, CDR2 FRNRAP. The CDR3 spells CASVRVHAGQSRANVLTF. The CDR3 nucleotides are TGTGCTAGTGTTAGAGTCCATGCAGGACAAAGTCGGGCCAACGTCCTGACTTTC.

This clone was picked up a small number of times. The rearrangement links TRBV7-2 to TRBJ2-7; maybe TRBD2 (5 bases). With 8 bases removed from V and 2 bases from J, the gap between germline ends came to 10 bases. The CDR3 consists of 12 residues. Per germline, CDR1 SGHTA and CDR2 FQGNSA. This CDR3 reads CASGRAAYEQYF. The CDR3 DNA reads TGTGCCAGCGGGCGGGCGGCCTACGAGCAGTACTTC.

To note about this clone: This sequence may be a read error, since a much larger clone differs from it by one base. At the DNA level, this CDR3 is encoded by other sequences in the same sample as well. This chain connects TRBV6-1 to TRBJ1-1; 7 positions match TRBD1. CDR1 MNHNS and CDR2 SASEGT come from the germline V gene. The CDR3 is 15 amino acids. The trim removed 3 bases at V and 5 bases at J, leaving 9 bases unmatched. Here the CDR3 DNA reads TGTGCCAGCAGTGAGCAGGAAGACAGGGCGACTGAAGCTTTCTTT. This encodes CASSEQEDRATEAFF.

CDR3 sequence (DNA): TGTGCCAGCAGTGAAAGGTGGGAGGCCAAAAACATTCAGTACTTC. It translates to CASSERWEAKNIQYF. This chain connects TRBV2 to TRBJ2-4; D perhaps matches TRBD2 (5 bases). CDR1 and CDR2 from the germline V gene are SNHLY and FYNNEI. V lost 2 bases and J 1 base, leaving 9 bases between the germline ends. CDR3 size: 15 residues.

This clone was detected many times. The J gene is TRBJ2-2, the V gene TRBV7-3; D gene uncertain. This CDR3 is 13 amino acids long. V gave up 4 bases and J gave up 6 bases, with 9 bases separating them. Germline V gives CDR1 SGHTA, CDR2 FQGTGA. CDR3 in DNA: TGTGCCAGCAGCTCCTACGGAGCCGGGGAGCTGTTTTTT. Its protein is CASSSYGAGELFF.

This clone was detected only a few times. The genes are TRBV13 and TRBJ2-5, with 9 nucleotides matching TRBD1. The CDR3 consists of 15 residues. Germline lookup yields CDR1 PRHDT and CDR2 FYEKMQ (reference sequence). Losses at the gene ends were 4 bases for V and 2 bases for J; bases not matched to a gene: 5. CDR3: CASSYRTGAQETQYF. The CDR3 DNA follows: TGTGCCAGCAGCTACAGGACAGGGGCTCAAGAGACCCAGTACTTC.